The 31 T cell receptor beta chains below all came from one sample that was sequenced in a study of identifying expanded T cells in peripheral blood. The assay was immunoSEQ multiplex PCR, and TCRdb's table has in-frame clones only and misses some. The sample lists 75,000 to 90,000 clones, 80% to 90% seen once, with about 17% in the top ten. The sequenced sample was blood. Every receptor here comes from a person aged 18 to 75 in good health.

The CDR3 loop reads CASRQGAGGYTF. DNA of the CDR3: TGTGCCAGCAGACAGGGGGCGGGTGGCTACACCTTC. V gene TRBV28 combines with J gene TRBJ1-2; 9 bases are a match to TRBD1. The V and J ends lost 6 bases and 7 bases, in that order; junction bases with no gene match: 3. This CDR3 is 12 amino acids long. Germline values: CDR1 MDHEN, CDR2 SYDVKM.

This CDR3 is CASSVNRRSGNTIYF. The DNA for the CDR3 is TGTGCCAGCAGTGTCAACAGAAGATCTGGAAACACCATATATTTT. The chain links TRBV2 to TRBJ1-3; D uncertain. V was pared by 4 bases and J by 1 base, with 11 bases between. Germline CDR1 reads SNHLY; CDR2 reads FYNNEI. The CDR3 has 15 residues. The entire variable domain, with the rest obtained from reference TRBV2 and TRBJ1-3, is as follows: EPEVTQTPSHQVTQMGQEVILRCVPISNHLYFYWYRQILGQKVEFLVSFYNNEISEKSEIFDDQFSVERPDGSNFTLKIRSTKLEDSAMYFCASSVNRRSGNTIYFGEGSWLTVV.

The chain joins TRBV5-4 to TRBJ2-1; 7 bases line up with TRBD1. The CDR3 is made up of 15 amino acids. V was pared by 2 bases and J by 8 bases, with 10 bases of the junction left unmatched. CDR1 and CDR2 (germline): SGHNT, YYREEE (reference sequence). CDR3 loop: CASSLRQGQQDEQFF. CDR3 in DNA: TGTGCCAGCAGCTTAAGACAGGGCCAGCAGGATGAGCAGTTCTTC.

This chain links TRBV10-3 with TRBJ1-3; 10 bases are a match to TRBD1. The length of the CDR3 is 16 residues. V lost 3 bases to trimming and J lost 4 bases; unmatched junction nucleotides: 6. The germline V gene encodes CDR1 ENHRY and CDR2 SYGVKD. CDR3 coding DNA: TGTGCCATCAGTGACAAGGACAGGGGGGGAGGAAACACCATATATTTT. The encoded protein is CAISDKDRGGGNTIYF.

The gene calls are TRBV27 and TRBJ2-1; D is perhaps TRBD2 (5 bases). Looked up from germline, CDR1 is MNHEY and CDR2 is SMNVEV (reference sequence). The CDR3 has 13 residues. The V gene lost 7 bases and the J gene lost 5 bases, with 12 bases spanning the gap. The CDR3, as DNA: TGTGCCAGCATCGCCGCGGGTCACAATGAGCAGTTCTTC. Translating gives CASIAAGHNEQFF.

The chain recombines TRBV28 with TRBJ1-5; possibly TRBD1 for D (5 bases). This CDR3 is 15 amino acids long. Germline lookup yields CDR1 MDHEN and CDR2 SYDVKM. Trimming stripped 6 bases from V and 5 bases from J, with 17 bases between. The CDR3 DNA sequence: TGTGCCAGCAGGGGGGGGATGGGGTTGGATCAGCCCCAGCATTTT. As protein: CASRGGMGLDQPQHF.

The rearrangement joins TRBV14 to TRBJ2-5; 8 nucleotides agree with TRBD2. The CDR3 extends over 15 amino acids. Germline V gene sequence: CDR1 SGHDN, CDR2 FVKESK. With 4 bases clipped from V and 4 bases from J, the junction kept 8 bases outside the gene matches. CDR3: CASSLLGGGRETQYF. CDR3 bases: TGTGCCAGCAGCCTCCTCGGCGGGGGGCGAGAGACCCAGTACTTC.

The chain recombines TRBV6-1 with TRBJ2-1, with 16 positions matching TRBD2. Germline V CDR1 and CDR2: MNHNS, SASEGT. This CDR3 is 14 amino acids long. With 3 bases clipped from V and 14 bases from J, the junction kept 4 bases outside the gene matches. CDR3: CASSEGLAGGKEFF. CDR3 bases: TGTGCCAGCAGTGAGGGACTAGCGGGAGGGAAGGAGTTCTTC.

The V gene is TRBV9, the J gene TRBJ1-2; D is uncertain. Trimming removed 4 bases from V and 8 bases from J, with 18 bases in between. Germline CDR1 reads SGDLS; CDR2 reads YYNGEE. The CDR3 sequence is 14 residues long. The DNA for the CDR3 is TGTGCCAGCAGCACCAATGACCCTCTGGGGGGCTACACCTTC. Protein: CASSTNDPLGGYTF. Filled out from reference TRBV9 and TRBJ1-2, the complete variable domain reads DSGVTQTPKHLITATGQRVTLRCSPRSGDLSVYWYQQSLDQGLQFLIQYYNGEERAKGNILERFSAQQFPDLHSELNLSSLELGDSALYFCASSTNDPLGGYTFGSGTRLTVV.

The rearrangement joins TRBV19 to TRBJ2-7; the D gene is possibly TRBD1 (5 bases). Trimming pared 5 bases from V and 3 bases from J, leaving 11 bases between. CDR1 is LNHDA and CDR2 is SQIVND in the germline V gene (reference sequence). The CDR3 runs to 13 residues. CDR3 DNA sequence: TGTGCCAGTAGTGCCCAGGGTATCTACGAGCAGTACTTC. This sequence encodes CASSAQGIYEQYF.

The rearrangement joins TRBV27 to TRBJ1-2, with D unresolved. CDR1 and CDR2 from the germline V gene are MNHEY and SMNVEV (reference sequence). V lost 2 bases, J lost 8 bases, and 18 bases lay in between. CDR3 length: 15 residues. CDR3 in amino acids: CASSLTAAGSYGYTF. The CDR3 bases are TGTGCCAGCAGTTTAACGGCAGCCGGATCCTACGGCTACACCTTC.

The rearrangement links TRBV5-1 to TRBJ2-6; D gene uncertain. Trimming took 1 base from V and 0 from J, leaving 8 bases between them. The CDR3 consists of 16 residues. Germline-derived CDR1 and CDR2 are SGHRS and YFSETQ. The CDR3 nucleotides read TGCGCCAGCAGCTTGACAGTTAGCTCTGGGGCCAACGTCCTGACTTTC. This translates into CASSLTVSSGANVLTF.

The CDR3 DNA is TGTGCCAGCAGCCTCGGACAGGGATTACAAGAGACCCAGTACTTC. This translates into CASSLGQGLQETQYF. The V call is TRBV4-2, the J call TRBJ2-5, with 8 bases matching TRBD1. Germline CDR1 is LGHNA and CDR2 is YNFKEQ. The CDR3 has 15 residues. V was clipped by 4 bases and J by 2 bases; unmatched bases: 6.

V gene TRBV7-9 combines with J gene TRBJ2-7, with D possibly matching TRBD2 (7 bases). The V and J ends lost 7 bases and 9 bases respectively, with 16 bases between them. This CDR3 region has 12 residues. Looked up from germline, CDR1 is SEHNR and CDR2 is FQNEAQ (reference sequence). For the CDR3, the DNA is TGTGCCAGCACAACAGGGACTACGGGGCAGTACTTC. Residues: CASTTGTTGQYF. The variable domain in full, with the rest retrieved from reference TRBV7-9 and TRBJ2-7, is DTGVSQNPRHKITKRGQNVTFRCDPISEHNRLYWYRQTLGQGPEFLTYFQNEAQLEKSRLLSDRFSAERPKGSFSTLEIQRTEQGDSAMYLCASTTGTTGQYFGPGTRLTVT.

The CDR3 loop reads CATSRAQGFGAFF. The CDR3 DNA reads as TGTGCCACCAGCAGAGCTCAGGGGTTCGGAGCTTTCTTT. The V gene is TRBV15, the J gene TRBJ1-1; maybe TRBD1 (6 bases). This CDR3 has 13 residues. From germline, CDR1 is LNHNV and CDR2 YYDKDF (reference sequence). V lost 1 base and J lost 10, with 13 bases in between.

The CDR3 spells CASRTVNQPQHF. The DNA for the CDR3 is TGTGCCAGCAGGACGGTTAATCAGCCCCAGCATTTT. The rearrangement joins TRBV28 to TRBJ1-5; D ambiguous. The length of the CDR3 is 12 residues. The V gene lost 6 bases and the J gene lost 4 bases, with 7 bases spanning the gap. CDR1 is MDHEN and CDR2 is SYDVKM in the germline V gene.

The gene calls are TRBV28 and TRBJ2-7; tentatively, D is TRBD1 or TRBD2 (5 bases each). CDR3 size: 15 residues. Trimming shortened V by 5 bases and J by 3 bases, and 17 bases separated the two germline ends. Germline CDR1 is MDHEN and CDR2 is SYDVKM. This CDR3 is CASSPRGTGIYEQYF. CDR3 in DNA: TGTGCCAGCAGTCCCCGTGGGACGGGGATCTACGAGCAGTACTTC.

Here the CDR3 reads CTSSQDRGGTSGNTGELFF. In DNA, the CDR3 is TGCACCAGCAGCCAAGATCGGGGAGGGACTAGCGGTAACACCGGGGAGCTGTTTTTT. The chain combines TRBV1 with TRBJ2-2; the table's D gene call, TRBD2, was not cross checked with the DNA. TRBV1 is a recognized pseudogene. CDR3 length: 19 residues.

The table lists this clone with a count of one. CDR3 bases: TGTGCCAGCAGCTTGGGCTTCGGGGGGAACACCGGGGAGCTGTTTTTT. This encodes CASSLGFGGNTGELFF. The chain uses TRBV7-2 and TRBJ2-2; D perhaps matches TRBD2 (6 bases). Looked up from germline, CDR1 is SGHTA and CDR2 is FQGNSA. Trimming stripped 3 bases from V and 1 base from J, with 12 bases between. The CDR3 is made up of 16 amino acids. Based on the CDR3 plus reference TRBV7-2 and TRBJ2-2, the full variable domain is GAGVSQSPSNKVTEKGKDVELRCDPISGHTALYWYRQSLGQGLEFLIYFQGNSAPDKSGLPSDRFSAERTGGSVSTLTIQRTQQEDSAVYLCASSLGFGGNTGELFFGEGSRLTVL.

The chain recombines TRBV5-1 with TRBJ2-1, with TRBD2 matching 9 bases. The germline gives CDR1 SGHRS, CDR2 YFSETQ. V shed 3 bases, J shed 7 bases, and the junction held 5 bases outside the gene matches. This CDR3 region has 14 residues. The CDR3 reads CASSSGTSRNEQFF. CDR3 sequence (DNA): TGCGCCAGCAGCTCCGGGACTAGCAGGAATGAGCAGTTCTTC.

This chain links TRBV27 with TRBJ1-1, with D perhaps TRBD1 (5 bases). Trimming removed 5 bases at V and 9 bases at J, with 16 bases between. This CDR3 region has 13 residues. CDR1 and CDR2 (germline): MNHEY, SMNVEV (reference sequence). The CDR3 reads CASSTGRWVQAFF. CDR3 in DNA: TGTGCCAGCAGTACGGGGCGTTGGGTGCAAGCTTTCTTT.

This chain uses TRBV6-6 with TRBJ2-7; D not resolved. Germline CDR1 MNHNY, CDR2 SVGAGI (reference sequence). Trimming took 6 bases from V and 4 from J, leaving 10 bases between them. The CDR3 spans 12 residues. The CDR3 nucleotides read TGTGCCAGCAGACTAACCGGATACGAGCAGTACTTC. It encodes CASRLTGYEQYF.

For the CDR3, the DNA is TGTGCCAGCAGCATTAGCGGGAGGGCCGGGGACAATGAGCAGTTCTTC. This sequence encodes CASSISGRAGDNEQFF. The V and J genes are TRBV11-2 and TRBJ2-1, with 11 bases matching TRBD2. CDR3 length: 16 residues. Germline CDR1 is SGHAT and CDR2 is FQNNGV. Trimming removed 5 bases from V and 5 bases from J; junction bases left unmatched: 8.

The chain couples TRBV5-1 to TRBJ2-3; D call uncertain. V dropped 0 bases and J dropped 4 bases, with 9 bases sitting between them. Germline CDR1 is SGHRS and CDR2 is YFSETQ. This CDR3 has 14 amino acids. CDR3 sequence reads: CASSLEASPDTQYF. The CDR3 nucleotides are TGCGCCAGCAGCTTGGAGGCTTCCCCAGATACGCAGTATTTT. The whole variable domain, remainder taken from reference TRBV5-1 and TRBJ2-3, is KAGVTQTPRYLIKTRGQQVTLSCSPISGHRSVSWYQQTPGQGLQFLFEYFSETQRNKGNFPGRFSGRQFSNSRSEMNVSTLELGDSALYLCASSLEASPDTQYFGPGTRLTVL.

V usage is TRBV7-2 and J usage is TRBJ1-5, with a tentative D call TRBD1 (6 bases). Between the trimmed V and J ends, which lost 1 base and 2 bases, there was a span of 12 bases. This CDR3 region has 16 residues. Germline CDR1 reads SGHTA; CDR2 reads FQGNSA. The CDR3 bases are TGTGCCAGCAGCTTAGTGGGGGGGGGCGGCAATCAGCCCCAGCATTTT. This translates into CASSLVGGGGNQPQHF.

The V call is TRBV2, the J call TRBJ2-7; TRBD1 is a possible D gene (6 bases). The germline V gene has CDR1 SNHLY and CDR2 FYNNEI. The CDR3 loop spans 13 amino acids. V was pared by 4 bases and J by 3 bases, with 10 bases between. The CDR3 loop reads CASSVEQGYEQYF. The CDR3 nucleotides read TGTGCCAGCAGTGTTGAACAGGGCTACGAGCAGTACTTC.

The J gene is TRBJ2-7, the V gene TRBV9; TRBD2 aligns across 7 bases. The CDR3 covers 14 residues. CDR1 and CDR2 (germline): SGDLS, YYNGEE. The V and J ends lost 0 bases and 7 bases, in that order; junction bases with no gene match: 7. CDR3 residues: CASSVVRDGREQYF. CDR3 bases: TGTGCCAGCAGCGTAGTCCGGGACGGGAGGGAGCAGTACTTC.

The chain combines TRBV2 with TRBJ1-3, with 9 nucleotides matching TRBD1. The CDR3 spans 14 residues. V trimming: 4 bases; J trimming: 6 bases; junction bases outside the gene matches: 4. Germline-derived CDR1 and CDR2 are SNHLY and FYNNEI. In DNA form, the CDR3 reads TGTGCCAGCAGTGGGTGGACAGGGGTAAACACCATATATTTT. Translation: CASSGWTGVNTIYF. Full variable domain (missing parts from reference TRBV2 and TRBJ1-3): EPEVTQTPSHQVTQMGQEVILRCVPISNHLYFYWYRQILGQKVEFLVSFYNNEISEKSEIFDDQFSVERPDGSNFTLKIRSTKLEDSAMYFCASSGWTGVNTIYFGEGSWLTVV.

This chain's CDR3 is CASSEIPPGSGNTIYF. The DNA for the CDR3 is TGTGCCAGCAGTGAAATCCCCCCCGGCTCTGGAAACACCATATATTTT. The V and J genes are TRBV25-1 and TRBJ1-3, with D uncertain. Germline V lookup: CDR1 MGHDK, CDR2 SYGVNS. The V gene lost 2 bases and the J gene lost 0 bases, with 11 bases spanning the gap. CDR3 length: 16 residues.

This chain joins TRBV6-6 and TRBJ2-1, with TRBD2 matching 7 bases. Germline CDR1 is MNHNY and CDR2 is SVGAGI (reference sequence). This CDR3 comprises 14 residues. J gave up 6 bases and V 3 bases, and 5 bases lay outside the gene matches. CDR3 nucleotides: TGTGCCAGCAGTTATACGGGGAGGGGCAATGAGCAGTTCTTC. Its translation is CASSYTGRGNEQFF.

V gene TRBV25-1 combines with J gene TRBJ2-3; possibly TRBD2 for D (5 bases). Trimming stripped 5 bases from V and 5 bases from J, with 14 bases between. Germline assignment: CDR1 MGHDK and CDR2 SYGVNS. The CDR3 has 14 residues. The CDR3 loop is CASSLSSAGDTQYF. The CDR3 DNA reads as TGTGCCAGCAGTCTTAGCTCGGCGGGAGATACGCAGTATTTT.